This entry lists 13 T cell receptor beta chains sequenced from one sample in a study of cytomegalovirus exposure and HLA in healthy donors listed by TCRdb under 2017. The library was built by means of the immunoSEQ multiplex PCR assay. For the multiplex PCR, a mixture combining 60 forward primers for TCR Vbeta segments and 13 reverse primers for TCR Jbeta segments was used. As stored in TCRdb, this immuneACCESS dataset retains in-frame rearrangements with V and J assigned. A fraction of the clones does not appear; measured against another copy, unresolved V genes explain less than half of the discrepancy, and the remainder lacks a known reason. This sample lists about 260,000 clones; roughly four fifths were detected once. The ten largest clonotypes hold 2% to 2.5% of the sample. The source material was PBMCs. The receptors here all came from a woman aged 40 to 50 in good health and CMV-seropositive.

The chain links TRBV6-5 to TRBJ2-7; 13 bases agree with TRBD2. From germline, CDR1 is MNHEY and CDR2 SVGAGI. Losses at the gene ends were 4 bases for V and 2 bases for J; bases not matched to a gene: 2. This CDR3 has 15 residues. The CDR3 spells CASSSGTSGTYEQYF. Here the CDR3 DNA reads TGTGCCAGCAGTTCGGGGACTAGCGGGACCTACGAGCAGTACTTC.

The chain has TRBV5-8 and TRBJ1-1, with D maybe TRBD1 (6 bases). The CDR3 has 11 amino acids. V gave up 4 bases and J gave up 11 bases, with 12 bases separating them. Germline V CDR1 and CDR2: SGHTS, YDEGEE. CDR3 in DNA: TGTGCCAGCAGCCGGGACATCGTGGCTTTCTTT. Translating gives CASSRDIVAFF.

This chain links TRBV18 with TRBJ1-5; the D gene is possibly TRBD1 (6 bases). The ends were cut back, 3 bases at V and 1 base at J, with 16 bases in the middle. This CDR3 spans 17 amino acids. The germline CDR1 and CDR2 sequences are KGHSH and LQKENI. The CDR3 nucleotides read TGTGCCAGCTCACCTTATCGGGGGGGCAAGAGCAATCAGCCCCAGCATTTT. Translation gives CASSPYRGGKSNQPQHF.

The gene calls are TRBV4-2 and TRBJ2-2; no clear D. This CDR3 is built from 17 residues. Trimming took off 0 bases at V and 0 bases at J, with 11 bases between the two ends. Germline CDR1 is LGHNA and CDR2 is YNFKEQ. CDR3 DNA sequence: TGTGCCAGCAGCCAAGATCGAAGCAACGCGAACACCGGGGAGCTGTTTTTT. Its protein is CASSQDRSNANTGELFF.

The J gene is TRBJ2-1, the V gene TRBV5-1; 7 nucleotides line up with TRBD1. The CDR3 totals 16 residues. The V and J ends lost 3 bases and 3 bases, in that order; junction bases with no gene match: 9. The V gene's germline CDR1 is SGHRS and CDR2 YFSETQ. The CDR3 sequence: CASSSTGQTYYNEQFF. CDR3 nucleotides: TGCGCCAGCAGCTCGACGGGACAGACGTACTACAATGAGCAGTTCTTC.

The CDR3, as DNA: TGTGCCATCAGTGAGTCGGGCGGGTATGTCTCCGAGCAGTACTTC. Translating it yields CAISESGGYVSEQYF. V usage is TRBV10-3 and J usage is TRBJ2-7; the D gene is possibly TRBD2 (5 bases). The CDR3 sequence is 15 residues long. Trimming removed 0 bases from V and 6 bases from J, with 15 bases in between. CDR1 ENHRY and CDR2 SYGVKD come from the germline V gene.

This clone was picked up one time. This chain uses TRBV7-3 with TRBJ2-1; weak D call: TRBD2 (6 bases). The CDR3 sequence is 16 residues long. Germline assignment: CDR1 SGHTA and CDR2 FQGTGA. V lost 1 base and J lost 0, with 10 bases in between. CDR3 nucleotides: TGTGCCAGCAGCTTAAACGTACTAGCCTCCTACAATGAGCAGTTCTTC. This translates into CASSLNVLASYNEQFF.

In the case of this clone: At the DNA level, this CDR3 is encoded by other sequences in the same sample as well. The chain has TRBV29-1 and TRBJ2-1; 7 bases map to TRBD2. V was pared by 6 bases and J by 5 bases, with 7 bases of the junction left unmatched. In germline, CDR1 is SQVTM, CDR2 ANQGSEA. The CDR3 covers 13 residues. CDR3 amino acids: CSVIPSGHNEQFF. CDR3 nucleotide sequence: TGCAGCGTAATCCCTAGCGGACACAATGAGCAGTTCTTC.

The chain links TRBV30 to TRBJ1-3; D gene uncertain. Deletions cut 2 bases from V and 0 bases from J, with 14 bases between. This CDR3 region has 16 residues. Germline V lookup: CDR1 GTSNPN, CDR2 SVGIG (reference sequence). The CDR3 DNA follows: TGTGCCTGGAGTCCCGGACTCTACCTCTCTGGAAACACCATATATTTT. Encoded protein: CAWSPGLYLSGNTIYF.

This chain links TRBV5-8 with TRBJ1-2; 9 bases align to TRBD1. The junction had 2 bases not matched to a gene; V was cut back by 4 bases and J by 1 base. CDR3 size: 14 residues. The germline CDR1 and CDR2 sequences are SGHTS and YDEGEE. The CDR3 is CASSGQGRNYGYTF. The DNA for the CDR3 is TGTGCCAGCAGCGGACAGGGGCGTAACTATGGCTACACCTTC.

The J gene is TRBJ2-7, the V gene TRBV10-1; 8 bases are shared with TRBD1. The CDR3 runs to 11 residues. V was clipped by 11 bases and J by 6 bases; unmatched bases: 6. CDR1 and CDR2 from the germline V gene are WNHNN and SYGVQD (reference sequence). CDR3 sequence reads: CAWQGASEQYF. CDR3 coding DNA: TGCGCCTGGCAGGGGGCGAGCGAGCAGTACTTC.

As to this clone: One end of the junction fails to match germline, which may point to a read error. This chain links TRBV7-9 with TRBJ2-3, with 7 bases matching TRBD1. The CDR3 covers 13 residues. From germline, CDR1 is SEHNR and CDR2 FQNEAQ (reference sequence). Here the CDR3 reads CASSLVRQGVPVF. The CDR3 DNA reads TGTGCCAGCAGCTTAGTTAGACAGGGAGTCCCAGTTTTT. The full variable domain, in which reference TRBV7-9 and TRBJ2-3 provide the parts outside the CDR3, is DTGVSQNPRHKITKRGQNVTFRCDPISEHNRLYWYRQTLGQGPEFLTYFQNEAQLEKSRLLSDRFSAERPKGSFSTLEIQRTEQGDSAMYLCASSLVRQGVPVFGPGTRLTVL.

This clone was detected only once. The rearrangement links TRBV4-3 to TRBJ1-2; D unresolved. V shed 0 bases and J shed 4 bases, with 12 bases lying between them. This CDR3 is built from 15 residues. Germline values: CDR1 LGHNA, CDR2 YSLEER. CDR3: CASSQDGGDPYGYTF. In DNA form, the CDR3 reads TGCGCCAGCAGCCAAGATGGTGGAGACCCCTATGGCTACACCTTC.